This T cell receptor (beta chain) comes out of a study of human T cells and chemical hapten exposure. Study-wide context: Largely, small differences in pooled library volume made per-sample TCR yields vary. Study conclusions and caveats: Sensitizing with DPC caused no change in TCRs above 1 in 1000 frequency.

Unfractionated whole blood yielded total RNA. The study's library attached unique molecular identifiers to single cDNA molecules. TCRdb itself ran the 5' RACE reads through MiXCR, one entry per CDR3 protein. The sample includes about 81,000 distinct CDR3 sequences, 7% to 8% of them seen just once. A word on this clonotype: Its specificity is not known.

CDR1 and CDR2 from the germline V gene are SGHKS and YYEKEE (reference sequence). V was clipped by 4 bases and J by 4 bases, with 15 bases between them. The CDR3 is made up of 15 amino acids. The TCR comes from a male donor in good health. The chain employs TRBV5-5 and TRBJ1-3, with a possible D match to TRBD1 (5 bases). The CDR3 coding sequence is TGTGCCAGCAGCCCCCTGTCCAGGGAAGGAAACACCATATATTTT. Its protein product is CASSPLSREGNTIYF.